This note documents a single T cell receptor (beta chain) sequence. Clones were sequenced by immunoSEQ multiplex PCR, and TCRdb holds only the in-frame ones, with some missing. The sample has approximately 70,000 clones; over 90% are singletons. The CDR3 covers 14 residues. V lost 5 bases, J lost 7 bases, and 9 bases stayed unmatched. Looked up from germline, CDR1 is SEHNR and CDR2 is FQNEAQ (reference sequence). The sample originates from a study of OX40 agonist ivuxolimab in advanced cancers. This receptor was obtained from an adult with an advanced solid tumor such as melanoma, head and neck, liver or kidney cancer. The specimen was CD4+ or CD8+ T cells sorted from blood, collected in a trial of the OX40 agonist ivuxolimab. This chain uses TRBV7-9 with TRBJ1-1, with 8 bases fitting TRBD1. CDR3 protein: CASSPRDRYNEAFF. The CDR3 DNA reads TGTGCCAGCAGCCCTCGGGACAGGTACAATGAAGCTTTCTTT.